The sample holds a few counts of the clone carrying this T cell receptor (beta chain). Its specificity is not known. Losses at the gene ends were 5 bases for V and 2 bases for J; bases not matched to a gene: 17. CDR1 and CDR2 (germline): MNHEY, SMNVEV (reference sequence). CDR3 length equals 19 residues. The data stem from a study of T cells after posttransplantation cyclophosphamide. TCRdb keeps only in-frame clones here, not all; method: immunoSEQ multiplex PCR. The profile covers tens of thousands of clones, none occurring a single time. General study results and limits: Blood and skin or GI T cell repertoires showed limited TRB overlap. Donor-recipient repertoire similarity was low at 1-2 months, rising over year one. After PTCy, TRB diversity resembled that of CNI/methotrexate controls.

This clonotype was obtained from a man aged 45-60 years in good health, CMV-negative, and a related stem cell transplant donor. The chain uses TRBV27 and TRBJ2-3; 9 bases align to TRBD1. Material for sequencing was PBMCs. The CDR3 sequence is CASSRSSDAGTGLTDTQYF. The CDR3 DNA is TGTGCCAGCAGTAGATCGAGTGATGCCGGGACAGGGCTCACAGATACGCAGTATTTT.